This T cell receptor beta chain was found in a study of TIL therapy for anti-PD-1-resistant metastatic lung cancer. Overall study: Patients had a median age of 54 years (range about 35-80). General study points: Many TIL product clones were absent from baseline tumor, suggesting clonal contraction. Patients were highly selected, enriched for treatment-naive, never-smoker and oncogene-addicted cases.

This clone was counted a few times. The antigen is not known. Sequencing used immunoSEQ v3. TCRdb's copy holds only in-frame clones and misses some; the assay was immunoSEQ multiplex PCR. The sample gives tens of thousands of clones, 63% of which show up once; roughly 15% is in the top ten. Time point indicated: pre-treatment sample, taken before nivolumab and TIL therapy. Pleural nodules or supraclavicular lymph nodes made up most of the excised metastases sampled. Patients then received nivolumab; progressors got lymphodepletion, TIL and IL-2. Per germline, CDR1 MNHNS and CDR2 SASEGT. V was pared by 1 base and J by 7 bases, with 19 bases between. The CDR3 is 16 residues long.

The rearrangement joins TRBV6-1 to TRBJ1-1; D possibly corresponds to TRBD1 (6 bases). Sequencing used tumor tissue, obtained at baseline. This receptor was identified in a woman aged 30-79 years with non-small cell lung cancer. CDR3 DNA sequence: TGTGCCAGCAGTGAAGAAGGACGCAGGGGAAGGGATGAAGCTTTCTTT. Its protein product is CASSEEGRRGRDEAFF.